The present T cell receptor beta chain was sequenced within a study of TIL therapy for anti-PD-1-resistant metastatic lung cancer. Whole-study context: Median tumor mutation burden was under 1.9 mutations per megabase.

The germline V gene has CDR1 MNHNS and CDR2 SASEGT. Trimming removed 6 bases from V and 2 bases from J; junction bases left unmatched: 7. The CDR3 spans 15 residues. This was the immunoSEQ v3 assay. Profiling relied on immunoSEQ multiplex PCR, and the TCRdb table lists in-frame clones only, not all of them. Of tens of thousands of clones detected, 74% appear once; the ten largest clones hold 2.5% to 3%. The time point is: pre-treatment sample, taken before nivolumab and TIL therapy. Enrollment ran from 2017 to early 2020. The genes are TRBV6-1 and TRBJ2-5; 9 positions match TRBD1. Sequenced here: blood, sampled at baseline. This TCR was sampled from a woman aged 25-80 years with non-small cell lung cancer. The DNA for the CDR3 is TGTGCCAGCAGCCGACAGGGGGTCGGACAAGAGACCCAGTACTTC. This gives the protein CASSRQGVGQETQYF.